The 15 T cell receptor beta chains given below trace back to one sample, sequenced in a study of cytomegalovirus exposure and HLA in healthy donors (dated by TCRdb to about 2017). Library prep was done by the immunoSEQ multiplex PCR assay. For the multiplex PCR, a mixture combining 60 forward primers for TCR Vbeta segments and 13 reverse primers for TCR Jbeta segments was used. TCRdb mirrors the immuneACCESS table, restricted to in-frame sequences. Some clones are absent from its copies; in checked studies, under half trace to an unresolved V gene, and the reason for the others is unknown. In all, the sample holds over 150,000 clones, and roughly three quarters of those were seen once. The ten top clones hold approximately 1.4% of the sample. Sequenced input: PBMCs. These receptors were taken from a man aged 55 to 69 in good health and CMV-seronegative.

The gene calls are TRBV19 and TRBJ2-2; D perhaps matches TRBD2 (7 bases). The CDR3 covers 17 residues. V was cut by 6 bases and J by 1 base, with 18 bases left in between. Germline V gives CDR1 LNHDA, CDR2 SQIVND (reference sequence). CDR3 protein: CASRGRGGLLNTGELFF. The CDR3 nucleotides are TGTGCCAGTAGAGGGAGGGGGGGGCTCCTGAACACCGGGGAGCTGTTTTTT.

The V call is TRBV6-5, the J call TRBJ1-5, with a tentative D call TRBD1 (5 bases). Trimming took off 7 bases at V and 0 bases at J, with 10 bases between the two ends. CDR1 is MNHEY, CDR2 SVGAGI, per germline. The CDR3 spans 14 residues. Written as DNA, the CDR3 is TGTGCCAGCAAGGACACCTATAGCAATCAGCCCCAGCATTTT. This sequence encodes CASKDTYSNQPQHF.

The rearrangement links TRBV7-2 to TRBJ2-7; 8 nucleotides agree with TRBD2. Germline V gives CDR1 SGHTA, CDR2 FQGNSA. V trimming: 1 base; J trimming: 2 bases; junction bases outside the gene matches: 7. CDR3 length: 16 residues. The CDR3 sequence: CASSLGSAGGAYEQYF. For the CDR3, the DNA is TGTGCCAGCAGCTTAGGTTCTGCGGGGGGCGCCTACGAGCAGTACTTC.

This chain uses TRBV28 with TRBJ2-6, with D possibly being TRBD1 (6 bases). The length of the CDR3 is 16 residues. V was cut by 5 bases and J by 4 bases, with 15 bases left in between. Germline-derived CDR1 and CDR2 are MDHEN and SYDVKM. The CDR3 spells CASSGYRDLGANVLTF. In DNA form, the CDR3 reads TGTGCCAGCAGTGGTTACAGGGATTTGGGGGCCAACGTCCTGACTTTC.

The chain uses TRBV11-3 and TRBJ1-1; a weak D match, TRBD1 (5 bases). CDR1 is SGHNT and CDR2 is YENEEA in the germline V gene. Trimming pared 8 bases from V and 8 bases from J, leaving 12 bases between. CDR3 length: 11 amino acids. CDR3 sequence (DNA): TGTGCCAGCGCCTCGGGGGGGGAAGCTTTCTTT. This gives the protein CASASGGEAFF. Looking up the rest from reference TRBV11-3 and TRBJ1-1 gives the full variable domain: EAGVVQSPRYKIIEKKQPVAFWCNPISGHNTLYWYLQNLGQGPELLIRYENEEAVDDSQLPKDRFSAERLKGVDSTLKIQPAELGDSAVYLCASASGGEAFFGQGTRLTVV.

This clone was recorded once. V is TRBV6-5 and J is TRBJ1-5; D is uncertain. With 0 bases removed from V and 9 bases from J, the gap between germline ends came to 12 bases. The CDR3 runs 14 residues. CDR1 MNHEY and CDR2 SVGAGI come from the germline V gene. The CDR3, as DNA: TGTGCCAGCAGTTACTCAGAACTTTCACGGCCCCAGCATTTT. This encodes CASSYSELSRPQHF.

DNA of the CDR3: TGTGCCAGCAGTCCGACGCGGGTCGGTGAAAAACTGTTTTTT. It is translated as CASSPTRVGEKLFF. The gene calls are TRBV7-9 and TRBJ1-4; D is unresolved. The germline CDR1 and CDR2 sequences are SEHNR and FQNEAQ (reference sequence). This CDR3 comprises 14 residues. Trimming took off 6 bases at V and 7 bases at J, with 15 bases between the two ends.

The J gene is TRBJ1-3, the V gene TRBV27, with TRBD1 as a possible D gene (6 bases). Germline CDR1 reads MNHEY; CDR2 reads SMNVEV (reference sequence). V lost 7 bases and J lost 2, with 12 bases in between. The CDR3 has 14 amino acids. The CDR3 is CASKRQEAGNTIYF. CDR3 nucleotides: TGTGCCAGCAAAAGACAGGAGGCTGGAAACACCATATATTTT.

This chain joins TRBV29-1 and TRBJ2-7; 10 nucleotides line up with TRBD1. CDR1 SQVTM and CDR2 ANQGSEA come from the germline V gene. The CDR3 is 15 residues long. V shed 4 bases, J shed 3 bases, and the junction held 9 bases outside the gene matches. CDR3 bases: TGCAGCGTTGTCGGCGGAGGGGACAGGGGCTACGAGCAGTACTTC. It codes for CSVVGGGDRGYEQYF.

This clone was detected a few times. Within the sample, other DNA sequences also encode this same CDR3. This chain connects TRBV28 to TRBJ2-1, with TRBD2 matching 12 bases. CDR1 MDHEN and CDR2 SYDVKM come from the germline V gene. The CDR3 extends over 16 amino acids. The V segment lost 8 bases and the J segment 0 bases; nucleotides outside the gene matches: 5. The DNA of the CDR3 is TGTGCCAGCCTCACTAGCGGGGGGATCTCCTACAATGAGCAGTTCTTC. Encoded protein: CASLTSGGISYNEQFF.

This clone was seen a few times. The chain combines TRBV6-1 with TRBJ2-7; D is perhaps TRBD2 (7 bases). CDR3 length: 11 residues. The germline gives CDR1 MNHNS, CDR2 SASEGT. V was cut by 11 bases and J by 6 bases, with 14 bases left in between. CDR3 amino acids: CAGGGGLEQYF. The DNA for the CDR3 is TGTGCCGGGGGAGGGGGGCTCGAGCAGTACTTC.

J is TRBJ1-6 and V is TRBV5-4; D is possibly TRBD1 (5 bases). The CDR3 consists of 15 residues. Trimming left V 0 bases short and J 5 bases short, with 9 bases between. Germline V gene sequence: CDR1 SGHNT, CDR2 YYREEE (reference sequence). The CDR3 is CASSLDRTNNSPLHF. DNA of the CDR3: TGTGCCAGCAGCTTGGACAGGACCAATAATTCACCCCTCCACTTT.

This clone was seen only a few times. The chain combines TRBV7-2 with TRBJ2-7, with a possible D match to TRBD1 (6 bases). This CDR3 is built from 13 residues. The germline V and J ends were trimmed by 6 bases and 4 bases, with 13 bases remaining between them. The germline gives CDR1 SGHTA, CDR2 FQGNSA. Written as DNA, the CDR3 is TGTGCCAGCAGTCGACAGGACCAATACGAGCAGTACTTC. It encodes CASSRQDQYEQYF.

The chain combines TRBV6-1 with TRBJ2-5; TRBD1 might be the D (6 bases). V was pared by 3 bases and J by 0 bases, with 17 bases between. The CDR3 length is 17 residues. The germline gives CDR1 MNHNS, CDR2 SASEGT. In DNA form, the CDR3 reads TGTGCCAGCAGTGACCCCGGCGCAGGGGAGTACCAAGAGACCCAGTACTTC. Translated: CASSDPGAGEYQETQYF.

This clone was recorded once. The V and J genes are TRBV27 and TRBJ2-1; TRBD2 matches 8 bases. Germline CDR1 MNHEY, CDR2 SMNVEV (reference sequence). This CDR3 contains 18 residues. V shed 0 bases and J 6 bases; nucleotides not matched to a gene: 13. The CDR3 loop is CASSLSTTAWREANEQFF. The CDR3 nucleotides are TGTGCCAGCAGTTTATCAACTACCGCTTGGCGGGAGGCCAATGAGCAGTTCTTC.